Shown below are 21 T cell receptor beta chains from a single sample sequenced in a study of blood T cells in healthy people across ages. A sample-barcoded 5' primer and a J-beta primer mix were used in a second PCR of about 7 to 12 cycles. MiXCR, run by TCRdb on the 5' RACE reads, gives a single entry per CDR3 protein. The table has almost 1 million distinct CDR3 sequences, roughly 50% seen once. The material sequenced was blood. Receptor source: a woman aged 55-70 years in good health.

In regard to this clonotype: A much larger clonotype is one base distant, so this may be a read error. This chain connects TRBV3-1 to TRBJ2-3, with D uncertain. Deletions cut 2 bases from V and 7 bases from J, with 13 bases between. This CDR3 is 14 amino acids long. The V gene's germline CDR1 is LGHDT and CDR2 YNNKEL (reference sequence). CDR3 DNA sequence: TGTGCCAGCAGCCAATCGGACCAGGTCAATACGCAGTATTTT. Amino acids: CASSQSDQVNTQYF.

The chain carries TRBV20-1 and TRBJ2-1; D is unclear. The CDR3 consists of 11 residues. Germline lookup yields CDR1 DFQATT and CDR2 SNEGSKA (reference sequence). Deletions cut 3 bases from V and 5 bases from J, with 5 bases between. In DNA, the CDR3 is TGCAGTGCTAGTGTGGACAATGAGCAGTTCTTC. This encodes CSASVDNEQFF.

In this sample, this clonotype turned up a few times. The CDR3 coding sequence is TGTGCCAGCAGCAGTCCCCGCACAACAGGGGCTGGGTCACCCCTCCACTTT. Translation: CASSSPRTTGAGSPLHF. The chain has TRBV7-2 and TRBJ1-6; 7 bases map to TRBD1. Per germline, CDR1 SGHTA and CDR2 FQGNSA. V gave up 5 bases and J gave up 10 bases; unmatched junction bases: 17. This CDR3 has 17 residues.

The chain links TRBV27 to TRBJ2-1; a possible D gene is TRBD1 (5 bases). From germline, CDR1 is MNHEY and CDR2 SMNVEV (reference sequence). The CDR3 totals 13 residues. Trimming took 8 bases from V and 3 from J, leaving 11 bases between them. This chain's CDR3 is CASQDIYYNEQFF. For the CDR3, the DNA is TGTGCCAGCCAGGACATTTACTACAATGAGCAGTTCTTC.

A few counts support this clonotype. This rearrangement joins TRBV5-1 to TRBJ2-1; D may be TRBD1 (6 bases). The length of the CDR3 is 14 residues. Per germline, CDR1 SGHRS and CDR2 YFSETQ. Between the trimmed V and J ends, which lost 3 bases and 6 bases, there was a span of 13 bases. The CDR3 spells CASSWAGEPNEQFF. For the CDR3, the DNA is TGCGCCAGCAGCTGGGCAGGGGAACCCAATGAGCAGTTCTTC.

V usage is TRBV15 and J usage is TRBJ2-3; no clear D. CDR1 is LNHNV, CDR2 YYDKDF, per germline (reference sequence). There are 13 residues in the CDR3. Trimming removed 6 bases at V and 2 bases at J, with 9 bases between. The CDR3 sequence is CATRPRTTDTQYF. The CDR3 nucleotides read TGTGCCACCAGGCCGAGGACCACAGATACGCAGTATTTT.

This clonotype was seen a handful of times. The chain links TRBV20-1 to TRBJ2-7, with TRBD1 as a possible D gene (5 bases). Germline assignment: CDR1 DFQATT and CDR2 SNEGSKA (reference sequence). The CDR3 loop spans 14 amino acids. Trimming cost V 2 bases and J 1 base, with 12 bases left between them. CDR3 in amino acids: CSARYQGGSYEQYF. The CDR3 DNA follows: TGCAGTGCTAGATACCAGGGTGGGTCCTACGAGCAGTACTTC.

The chain couples TRBV13 to TRBJ1-5; D unclear. Germline V gives CDR1 PRHDT, CDR2 FYEKMQ (reference sequence). The CDR3 is 12 amino acids. The V end lost 1 base, the J end lost 10 bases, and 8 bases lay between the germline ends. The DNA for the CDR3 is TGTGCCAGCAGCTTAGAGGGTAAACCCCAGCATTTT. It encodes CASSLEGKPQHF. Full variable domain (remainder filled in from reference TRBV13 and TRBJ1-5): AAGVIQSPRHLIKEKRETATLKCYPIPRHDTVYWYQQGPGQDPQFLISFYEKMQSDKGSIPDRFSAQQFSDYHSELNMSSLELGDSALYFCASSLEGKPQHFGDGTRLSIL.

V gene TRBV5-1 combines with J gene TRBJ2-1, with TRBD2 matching over 11 bases. Germline V lookup: CDR1 SGHRS, CDR2 YFSETQ. J lost 5 bases, V lost 8 bases, and 9 bases had no gene match. The CDR3 is 15 residues long. The CDR3 spells CASETSGNPNNEQFF. The CDR3 coding sequence is TGCGCCAGTGAGACTAGCGGGAATCCTAACAATGAGCAGTTCTTC.

The chain carries TRBV6-1 and TRBJ2-5; D is unresolved. This CDR3 has 15 amino acids. Trimming removed 1 base from V and 5 bases from J, with 14 bases in between. Looked up from germline, CDR1 is MNHNS and CDR2 is SASEGT. The CDR3 reads CASSEVGIPPETQYF. Written as DNA, the CDR3 is TGTGCCAGCAGTGAAGTGGGGATACCGCCTGAGACCCAGTACTTC.

The chain joins TRBV7-9 to TRBJ1-5, with D unclear. Germline CDR1 is SEHNR and CDR2 is FQNEAQ (reference sequence). Trimming pared 3 bases from V and 4 bases from J, leaving 10 bases between. CDR3 length: 14 amino acids. The DNA of the CDR3 is TGTGCCAGCAGCTTTGTGGGGATTAATCAGCCCCAGCATTTT. Translation gives CASSFVGINQPQHF.

In its sample, this clonotype was seen a few times. The V call is TRBV15, the J call TRBJ2-3, with 11 bases fitting TRBD2. Trimming at V came to 3 bases and at J to 6 bases, leaving 8 bases not matched to a gene. This CDR3 region has 16 residues. Germline V gene lookup returns CDR1 LNHNV and CDR2 YYDKDF (reference sequence). In DNA, the CDR3 is TGTGCCACCAGCAGTACCGGGACTAGCGGTCCGGATACGCAGTATTTT. The encoded protein is CATSSTGTSGPDTQYF.

This chain links TRBV19 with TRBJ2-1; 12 bases are a match to TRBD2. Germline CDR1 reads LNHDA; CDR2 reads SQIVND (reference sequence). This CDR3 has 14 residues. V lost 6 bases, J lost 9 bases, and 6 bases stayed unmatched. For the CDR3, the DNA is TGTGCCAGTAGCACTAGCGGGAGGATGCGTGAGCAGTTCTTC. This gives the protein CASSTSGRMREQFF.

The chain couples TRBV11-3 to TRBJ2-3; D is unclear. CDR1 SGHNT and CDR2 YENEEA come from the germline V gene. This CDR3 spans 13 amino acids. Trimming stripped 0 bases from V and 5 bases from J, with 6 bases between. The CDR3 protein is CASSLDQRDTQYF. CDR3 coding DNA: TGTGCCAGCAGCTTAGATCAGAGAGATACGCAGTATTTT.

The rearrangement uses TRBV12-3 or TRBV12-4 and TRBJ2-3, with D perhaps matching TRBD1 (5 bases). The CDR3 runs 14 residues. The V end was cut by 2 bases, the J end by 2 bases, with 8 bases between. Here the CDR3 DNA reads TGTGCCAGCAGTTTAAAAGGGGTCACAGATACGCAGTATTTT. Amino acid sequence: CASSLKGVTDTQYF.

This clonotype was counted ten times or more. The gene calls are TRBV20-1 and TRBJ2-3, with a tentative D call TRBD2 (5 bases). The CDR3 length is 13 residues. Trimming pared 3 bases from V and 0 bases from J, leaving 7 bases between. Per the germline V gene, CDR1 is DFQATT and CDR2 is SNEGSKA (reference sequence). This CDR3 reads CSARGGSTDTQYF. In DNA, the CDR3 is TGCAGTGCTAGGGGCGGGAGCACAGATACGCAGTATTTT.

The CDR3 sequence is CSARGDRGGGETQYF. The CDR3 coding sequence is TGCAGTGCTAGAGGAGACAGGGGGGGTGGAGAGACCCAGTACTTC. V gene TRBV20-1 combines with J gene TRBJ2-5, with 9 bases identical to TRBD1. The CDR3 length is 15 residues. V trimming: 1 base; J trimming: 4 bases; junction bases outside the gene matches: 7. In germline, CDR1 is DFQATT, CDR2 SNEGSKA (reference sequence).

The chain recombines TRBV5-1 with TRBJ1-5; 7 bases line up with TRBD1. Germline-derived CDR1 and CDR2 are SGHRS and YFSETQ. The CDR3 has 15 amino acids. The trim removed 4 bases at V and 2 bases at J, leaving 6 bases unmatched. For the CDR3, the DNA is TGCGCCAGCAGCCCCGTCGGACAGGGCAATCAGCCCCAGCATTTT. Its translation is CASSPVGQGNQPQHF. Full variable domain (outside the CDR3, taken from reference TRBV5-1 and TRBJ1-5): KAGVTQTPRYLIKTRGQQVTLSCSPISGHRSVSWYQQTPGQGLQFLFEYFSETQRNKGNFPGRFSGRQFSNSRSEMNVSTLELGDSALYLCASSPVGQGNQPQHFGDGTRLSIL.

This clonotype was seen a handful of times. The genes are TRBV10-3 and TRBJ1-2, with TRBD1 matching over 7 bases. The CDR3 runs 15 residues. Germline V gene sequence: CDR1 ENHRY, CDR2 SYGVKD. Unmatched junction bases numbered 7, after V lost 0 bases and J lost 6 bases. For the CDR3, the DNA is TGTGCCATCAGTGAGTCGATTACAGGGGAGGATGGCTACACCTTC. It is translated as CAISESITGEDGYTF.

The V and J genes are TRBV3-1 and TRBJ2-3; 9 bases agree with TRBD1. Trimming removed 4 bases from V and 11 bases from J; junction bases left unmatched: 22. The CDR3 sequence is 18 residues long. CDR1 LGHDT and CDR2 YNNKEL come from the germline V gene (reference sequence). CDR3 residues: CASSPKTAGQGRFLQQYF. The CDR3 region has the DNA TGTGCCAGCAGCCCCAAAACCGCTGGACAGGGGAGATTCCTGCAGCAGTATTTT.

The chain joins TRBV20-1 to TRBJ2-1; 9 bases fit TRBD1. From germline, CDR1 is DFQATT and CDR2 SNEGSKA (reference sequence). Germline trimming cut 6 bases from V and 8 bases from J; bases unmatched to any gene: 11. This CDR3 has 14 amino acids. This chain's CDR3 is CSALPGQGDDEQFF. For the CDR3, the DNA is TGCAGTGCGCTGCCGGGACAGGGTGACGATGAGCAGTTCTTC.